Shown below are 11 T cell receptor beta chains from a single sample sequenced in a study of blood T cells in healthy people across ages. The second PCR ran about 6 to 11 cycles with a sample-barcoded 5' primer and J-beta primers. TCRdb re-called the 5' RACE reads through MiXCR, storing one row per CDR3 protein. Altogether 580,000 or so distinct CDR3 sequences are present, roughly 48% being singletons, with the ten largest covering around 24%. Source material: blood. Receptors were obtained from a man older than 75 in good health.

V gene TRBV4-3 combines with J gene TRBJ1-4; D is unclear. With 0 bases removed from V and 7 bases from J, the gap between germline ends came to 9 bases. The CDR3 extends over 14 amino acids. Per germline, CDR1 LGHNA and CDR2 YSLEER. The CDR3 DNA sequence: TGCGCCAGCAGCCAAGATATTAGATTTGAAAAACTGTTTTTT. It encodes CASSQDIRFEKLFF.

The table lists this clonotype with a count of one. V is TRBV20-1 and J is TRBJ1-2; no reliable D call. CDR3 size: 15 residues. Germline V gene lookup returns CDR1 DFQATT and CDR2 SNEGSKA (reference sequence). The ends were cut back, 0 bases at V and 4 bases at J, with 15 bases in the middle. CDR3 nucleotide sequence: TGCAGTGCTAGAGATGAGCAGGAAAACATCTATGGCTACACCTTC. It codes for CSARDEQENIYGYTF.

The J gene is TRBJ1-2, the V gene TRBV5-1; no definite D call. The CDR3 sequence is 15 residues long. CDR1 is SGHRS and CDR2 is YFSETQ in the germline V gene. V shed 2 bases and J shed 0 bases, with 11 bases lying between them. CDR3 nucleotide sequence: TGCGCCAGCAGCTTAGCGGGATTTGCTAACTATGGCTACACCTTC. It translates to CASSLAGFANYGYTF. The full variable domain, its missing parts supplied by reference TRBV5-1 and TRBJ1-2, is KAGVTQTPRYLIKTRGQQVTLSCSPISGHRSVSWYQQTPGQGLQFLFEYFSETQRNKGNFPGRFSGRQFSNSRSEMNVSTLELGDSALYLCASSLAGFANYGYTFGSGTRLTVV.

The V and J genes are TRBV6-5 and TRBJ2-4; no clear D. V was clipped by 6 bases and J by 0 bases, with 12 bases between them. The germline V gene encodes CDR1 MNHEY and CDR2 SVGAGI. CDR3 length: 15 amino acids. CDR3 residues: CASRPLSIAKNIQYF. CDR3 DNA: TGTGCCAGCAGGCCGTTGAGTATAGCCAAAAACATTCAGTACTTC.

This clonotype was seen more than once but under ten times. A junction boundary mismatches the germline segment, possibly from a read error. The chain couples TRBV6-5 to TRBJ1-6; tentatively, D is TRBD1 (6 bases). The CDR3 length is 13 residues. Germline assignment: CDR1 MNHEY and CDR2 SVGAGI. The CDR3 spells CASRDVQGSPPHF. The CDR3 DNA follows: TGTGCCAGCAGAGACGTACAGGGTTCACCCCCCCACTTT.

The chain uses TRBV29-1 and TRBJ2-1; 10 nucleotides align to TRBD2. With 7 bases clipped from V and 8 bases from J, the junction kept 11 bases outside the gene matches. The CDR3 runs 14 residues. Germline CDR1 and CDR2: SQVTM and ANQGSEA. CDR3 sequence (DNA): TGCAGCGCCACCTCGGGACTAGCGTCCCATGAGCAGTTCTTC. Residues: CSATSGLASHEQFF.

Concerning this clonotype itself: A read error may produce the germline difference seen at one junction end. The chain uses TRBV7-9 and TRBJ2-3, with D possibly being TRBD1 or TRBD2 (5 bases each). Germline lookup yields CDR1 SEHNR and CDR2 FQNEAQ (reference sequence). This CDR3 is built from 16 residues. Here the CDR3 reads CASSLAQTTATDTQYF. The CDR3, as DNA: TGTGCCAGCAGCCTAGCCCAAACGACAGCCACAGATACGCAGTATTTT.

This clonotype was seen a handful of times. The rearrangement links TRBV6-2 or TRBV6-3 to TRBJ2-7; no clear D gene. Germline V gene data show CDR1 as MNHEY and CDR2 as SVGEGT. V was pared by 3 bases and J by 0 bases, with 6 bases between. The CDR3 is made up of 13 amino acids. The CDR3 here is CASSYTSSYEQYF. In nucleotides, the CDR3 is TGTGCCAGCAGTTATACGAGCTCCTACGAGCAGTACTTC.

This clonotype was detected only a few times. The J gene is TRBJ1-6, the V gene TRBV7-2; tentatively, D is TRBD1 (6 bases). Germline loops: CDR1 SGHTA, CDR2 FQGNSA. The CDR3 contains 16 residues. Trimming took 4 bases from V and 9 from J, leaving 19 bases between them. Here the CDR3 reads CASSYGTQGGSSPLHF. CDR3 nucleotides: TGTGCCAGCAGCTACGGGACACAGGGCGGGAGTTCACCCCTCCACTTT.

The V and J genes are TRBV5-1 and TRBJ1-2; D is undetermined. Germline CDR1 is SGHRS and CDR2 is YFSETQ. The V and J ends lost 6 bases and 0 bases respectively, with 15 bases between them. CDR3 length equals 15 residues. The CDR3 DNA reads as TGCGCCAGCACCCTAGACAACGCAGCTAACTATGGCTACACCTTC. Protein sequence: CASTLDNAANYGYTF.

CDR3 sequence: CASSLYGGVLRDTQYF. The CDR3 DNA reads TGTGCCAGCAGCTTATATGGGGGCGTTTTAAGAGATACGCAGTATTTT. V usage is TRBV11-2 and J usage is TRBJ2-3; TRBD1 might be the D (6 bases). This CDR3 is 16 amino acids long. Germline-derived CDR1 and CDR2 are SGHAT and FQNNGV. V was pared by 2 bases and J by 5 bases, with 17 bases between.